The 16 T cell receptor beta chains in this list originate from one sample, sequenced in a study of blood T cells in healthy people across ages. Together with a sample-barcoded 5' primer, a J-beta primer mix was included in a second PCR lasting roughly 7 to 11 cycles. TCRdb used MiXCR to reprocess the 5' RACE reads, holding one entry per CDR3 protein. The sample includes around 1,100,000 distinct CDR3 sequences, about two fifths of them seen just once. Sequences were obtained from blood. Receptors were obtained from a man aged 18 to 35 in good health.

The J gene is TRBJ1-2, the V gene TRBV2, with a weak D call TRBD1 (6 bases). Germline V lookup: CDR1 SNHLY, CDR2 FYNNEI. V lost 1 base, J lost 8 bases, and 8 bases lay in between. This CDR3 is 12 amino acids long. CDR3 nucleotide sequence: TGTGCCAGCAGTGAAGACAGGGACGGCTACACCTTC. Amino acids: CASSEDRDGYTF.

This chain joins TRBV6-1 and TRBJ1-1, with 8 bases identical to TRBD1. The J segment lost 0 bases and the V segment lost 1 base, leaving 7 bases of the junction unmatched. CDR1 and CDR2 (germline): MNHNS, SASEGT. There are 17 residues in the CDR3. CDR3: CASSEGAGGALNTEAFF. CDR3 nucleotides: TGTGCCAGCAGTGAAGGGGCAGGGGGCGCGTTGAACACTGAAGCTTTCTTT.

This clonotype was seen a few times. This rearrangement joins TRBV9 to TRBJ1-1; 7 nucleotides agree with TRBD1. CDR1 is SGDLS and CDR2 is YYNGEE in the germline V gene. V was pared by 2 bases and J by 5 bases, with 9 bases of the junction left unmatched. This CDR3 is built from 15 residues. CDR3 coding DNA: TGTGCCAGCAGCGTCACCGGATCAGGGGGGACTGAAGCTTTCTTT. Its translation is CASSVTGSGGTEAFF.

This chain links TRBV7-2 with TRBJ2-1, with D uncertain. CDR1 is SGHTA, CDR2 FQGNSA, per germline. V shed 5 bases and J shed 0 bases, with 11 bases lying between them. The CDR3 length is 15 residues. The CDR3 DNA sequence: TGTGCCAGCAGCATAGACACCGCCTCCTACAATGAGCAGTTCTTC. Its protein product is CASSIDTASYNEQFF.

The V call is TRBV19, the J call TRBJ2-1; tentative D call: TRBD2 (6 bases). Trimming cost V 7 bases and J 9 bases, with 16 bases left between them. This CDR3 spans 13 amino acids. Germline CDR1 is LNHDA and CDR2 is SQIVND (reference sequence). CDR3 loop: CASISGGLGEQFF. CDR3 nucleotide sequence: TGTGCCAGTATTAGCGGAGGGCTAGGTGAGCAGTTCTTC.

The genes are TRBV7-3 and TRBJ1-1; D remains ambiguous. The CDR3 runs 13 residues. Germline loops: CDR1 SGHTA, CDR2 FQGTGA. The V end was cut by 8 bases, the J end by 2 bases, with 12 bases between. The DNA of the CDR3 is TGTGCCAGCCGAAGACAACCCAACACTGAAGCTTTCTTT. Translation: CASRRQPNTEAFF.

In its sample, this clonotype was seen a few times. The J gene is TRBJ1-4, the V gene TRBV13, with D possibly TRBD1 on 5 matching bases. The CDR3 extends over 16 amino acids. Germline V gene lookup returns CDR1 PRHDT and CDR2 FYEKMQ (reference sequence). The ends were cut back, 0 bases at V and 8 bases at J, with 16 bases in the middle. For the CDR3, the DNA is TGTGCCAGCAGCTTAGGAGTCCAGGGTCTAGGCGAAAAACTGTTTTTT. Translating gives CASSLGVQGLGEKLFF. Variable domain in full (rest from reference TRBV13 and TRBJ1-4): AAGVIQSPRHLIKEKRETATLKCYPIPRHDTVYWYQQGPGQDPQFLISFYEKMQSDKGSIPDRFSAQQFSDYHSELNMSSLELGDSALYFCASSLGVQGLGEKLFFGSGTQLSVL.

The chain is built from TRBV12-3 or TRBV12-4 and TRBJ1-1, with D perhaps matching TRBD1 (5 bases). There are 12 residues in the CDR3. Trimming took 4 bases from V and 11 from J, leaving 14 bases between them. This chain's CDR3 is CASSSPAGGAFF. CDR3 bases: TGTGCCAGCAGTTCCCCGGCGGGGGGGGCTTTCTTT.

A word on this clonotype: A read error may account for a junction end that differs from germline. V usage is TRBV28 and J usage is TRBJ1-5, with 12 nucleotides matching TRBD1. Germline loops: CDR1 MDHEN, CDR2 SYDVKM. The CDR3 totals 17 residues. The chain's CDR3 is CASSLPGQGADHQPQHF. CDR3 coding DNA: TGTGCCAGCAGTTTACCGGGACAGGGGGCGGACCATCAGCCTCAGCATTTT.

For the CDR3, the DNA is TGTGCCAGCGCGAAGGGAGGCGGGGGTAACACAGATACGCAGTATTTT. It translates to CASAKGGGGNTDTQYF. The gene calls are TRBV2 and TRBJ2-3; the match to TRBD2 covers 7 bases. The CDR3 length is 16 residues. The J segment lost 2 bases and the V segment lost 8 bases, leaving 13 bases of the junction unmatched. Germline values: CDR1 SNHLY, CDR2 FYNNEI. Drawing the rest from reference TRBV2 and TRBJ2-3, the complete variable domain is EPEVTQTPSHQVTQMGQEVILRCVPISNHLYFYWYRQILGQKVEFLVSFYNNEISEKSEIFDDQFSVERPDGSNFTLKIRSTKLEDSAMYFCASAKGGGGNTDTQYFGPGTRLTVL.

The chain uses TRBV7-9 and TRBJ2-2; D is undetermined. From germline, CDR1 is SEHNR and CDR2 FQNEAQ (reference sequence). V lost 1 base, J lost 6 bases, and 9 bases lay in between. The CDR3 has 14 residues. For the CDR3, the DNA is TGTGCCAGCAGCTTAGACGGGCTAGCCGGGGAGCTGTTTTTT. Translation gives CASSLDGLAGELFF.

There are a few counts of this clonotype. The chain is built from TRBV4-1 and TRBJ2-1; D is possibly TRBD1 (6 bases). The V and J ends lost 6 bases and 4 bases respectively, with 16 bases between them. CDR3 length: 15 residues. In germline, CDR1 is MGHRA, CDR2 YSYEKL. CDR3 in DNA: TGCGCCAGCAGTCAGGGGTGGACGGGATACAATGAGCAGTTCTTC. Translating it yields CASSQGWTGYNEQFF.

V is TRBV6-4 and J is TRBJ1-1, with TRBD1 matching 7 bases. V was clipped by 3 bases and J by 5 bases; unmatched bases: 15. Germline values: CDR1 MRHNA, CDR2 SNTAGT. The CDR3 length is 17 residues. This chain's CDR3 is CASSESHRGIGRTEAFF. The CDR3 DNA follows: TGTGCCAGCAGTGAGTCCCACAGGGGAATTGGTAGAACTGAAGCTTTCTTT.

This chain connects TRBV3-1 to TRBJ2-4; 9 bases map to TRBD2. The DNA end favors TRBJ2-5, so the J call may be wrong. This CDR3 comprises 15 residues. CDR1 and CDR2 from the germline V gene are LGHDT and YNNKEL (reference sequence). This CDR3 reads CASSQGSGGKETQYF. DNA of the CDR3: TGTGCCAGCAGCCAAGGTAGCGGGGGAAAAGAGACCCAGTACTTC.

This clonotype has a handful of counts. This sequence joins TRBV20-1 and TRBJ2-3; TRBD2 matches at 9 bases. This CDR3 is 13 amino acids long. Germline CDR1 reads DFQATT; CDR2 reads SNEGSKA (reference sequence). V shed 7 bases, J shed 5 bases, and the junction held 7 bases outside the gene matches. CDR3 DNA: TGCAGTGTGTGGCGGGGGGGCAAAGATACGCAGTATTTT. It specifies CSVWRGGKDTQYF.

The CDR3 is CASSVEGRDEQFF. In nucleotides, the CDR3 is TGTGCCAGCAGCGTAGAGGGGAGGGATGAGCAGTTCTTC. The chain combines TRBV9 with TRBJ2-1, with 7 bases fitting TRBD2. Trimming at V came to 0 bases and at J to 8 bases, leaving 2 bases not matched to a gene. The CDR3 contains 13 residues. Germline CDR1 SGDLS, CDR2 YYNGEE.